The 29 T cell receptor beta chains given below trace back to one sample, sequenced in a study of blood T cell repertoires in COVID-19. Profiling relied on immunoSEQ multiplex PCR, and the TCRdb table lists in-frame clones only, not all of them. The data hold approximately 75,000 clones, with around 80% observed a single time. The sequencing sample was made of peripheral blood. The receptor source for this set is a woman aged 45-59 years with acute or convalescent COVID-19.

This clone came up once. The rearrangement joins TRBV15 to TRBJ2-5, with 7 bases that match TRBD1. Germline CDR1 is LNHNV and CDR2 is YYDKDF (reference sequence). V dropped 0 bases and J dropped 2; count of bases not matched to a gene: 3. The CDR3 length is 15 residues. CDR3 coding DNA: TGTGCCACCAGCAGAGATAGCAGGGGGCAAGAGACCCAGTACTTC. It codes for CATSRDSRGQETQYF.

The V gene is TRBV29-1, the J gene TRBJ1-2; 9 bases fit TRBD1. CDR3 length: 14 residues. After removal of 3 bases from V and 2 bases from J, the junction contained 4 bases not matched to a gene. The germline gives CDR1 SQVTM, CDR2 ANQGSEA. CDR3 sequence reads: CSVEGGQGNYGYTF. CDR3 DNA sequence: TGCAGCGTTGAGGGGGGACAGGGCAACTATGGCTACACCTTC.

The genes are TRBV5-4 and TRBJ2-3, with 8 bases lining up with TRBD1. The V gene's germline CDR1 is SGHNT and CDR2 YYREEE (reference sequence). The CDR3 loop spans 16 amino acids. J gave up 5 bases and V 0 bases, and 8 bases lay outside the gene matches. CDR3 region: CASSLVPQGAKDTQYF. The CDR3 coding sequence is TGTGCCAGCAGCTTGGTCCCGCAGGGGGCGAAAGATACGCAGTATTTT.

The CDR3 DNA is TGTGCCAGCAGGGACTTGTTGGGGGGGGCCACTGAAGCTTTCTTT. This codes for CASRDLLGGATEAFF. The chain links TRBV6-5 to TRBJ1-1; possible D gene TRBD1, 6 bases. Germline CDR1 MNHEY, CDR2 SVGAGI. The CDR3 sequence is 15 residues long. The V and J ends lost 6 bases and 4 bases respectively, with 18 bases between them.

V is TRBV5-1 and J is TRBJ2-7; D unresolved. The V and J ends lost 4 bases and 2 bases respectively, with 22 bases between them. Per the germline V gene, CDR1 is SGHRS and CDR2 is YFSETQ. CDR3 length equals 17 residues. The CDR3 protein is CASSPYLDFPKTYEQYF. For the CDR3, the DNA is TGCGCCAGCAGCCCATACTTAGACTTCCCAAAAACCTACGAGCAGTACTTC.

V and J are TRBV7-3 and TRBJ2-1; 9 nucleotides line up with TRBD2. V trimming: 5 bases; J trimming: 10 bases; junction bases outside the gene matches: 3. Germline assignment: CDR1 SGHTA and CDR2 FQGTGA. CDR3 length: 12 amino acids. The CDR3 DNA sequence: TGTGCCAGCAGCATAGCGGGAGAAGAGCAGTTCTTC. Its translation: CASSIAGEEQFF.

CDR3 region: CASSEQGASYGYTF. CDR3 coding DNA: TGTGCCAGCAGTGAACAGGGGGCTAGCTATGGCTACACCTTC. The chain recombines TRBV25-1 with TRBJ1-2; 8 bases agree with TRBD1. The CDR3 runs 14 residues. V gave up 2 bases and J gave up 4 bases; unmatched junction bases: 3. CDR1 is MGHDK, CDR2 SYGVNS, per germline.

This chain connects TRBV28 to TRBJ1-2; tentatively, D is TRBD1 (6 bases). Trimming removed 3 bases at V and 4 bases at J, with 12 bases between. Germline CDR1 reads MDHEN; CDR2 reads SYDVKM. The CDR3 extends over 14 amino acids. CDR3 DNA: TGTGCCAGCAGTTTTCTGACAGGTCCCTATGGCTACACCTTC. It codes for CASSFLTGPYGYTF.

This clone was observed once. The chain's CDR3 is CAWGQGNYGYTF. The CDR3 bases are TGTGCCTGGGGACAGGGGAACTATGGCTACACCTTC. The chain couples TRBV30 to TRBJ1-2; TRBD1 agrees at 9 bases. Unmatched junction bases numbered 0, after V lost 5 bases and J lost 2 bases. The CDR3 is 12 amino acids. Germline lookup yields CDR1 GTSNPN and CDR2 SVGIG (reference sequence).

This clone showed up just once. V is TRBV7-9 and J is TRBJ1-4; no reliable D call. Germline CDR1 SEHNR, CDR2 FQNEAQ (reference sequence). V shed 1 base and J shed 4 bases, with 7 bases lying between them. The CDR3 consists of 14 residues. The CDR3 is CASSLEQFNEKLFF. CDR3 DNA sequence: TGTGCCAGCAGCTTAGAACAGTTTAATGAAAAACTGTTTTTT.

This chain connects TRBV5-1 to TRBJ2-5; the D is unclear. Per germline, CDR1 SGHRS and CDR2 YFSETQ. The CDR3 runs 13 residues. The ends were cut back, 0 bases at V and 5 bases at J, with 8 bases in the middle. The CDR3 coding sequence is TGCGCCAGCAGCTTGGGTTTCGGTGAGACCCAGTACTTC. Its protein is CASSLGFGETQYF.

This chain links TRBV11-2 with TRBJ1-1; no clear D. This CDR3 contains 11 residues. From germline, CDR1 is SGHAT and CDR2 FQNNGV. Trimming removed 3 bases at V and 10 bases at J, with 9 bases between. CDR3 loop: CASSFLSGAFF. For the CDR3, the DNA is TGTGCCAGCAGCTTTCTAAGTGGAGCTTTCTTT. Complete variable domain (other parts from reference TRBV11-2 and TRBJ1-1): EAGVAQSPRYKIIEKRQSVAFWCNPISGHATLYWYQQILGQGPKLLIQFQNNGVVDDSQLPKDRFSAERLKGVDSTLKIQPAKLEDSAVYLCASSFLSGAFFGQGTRLTVV.

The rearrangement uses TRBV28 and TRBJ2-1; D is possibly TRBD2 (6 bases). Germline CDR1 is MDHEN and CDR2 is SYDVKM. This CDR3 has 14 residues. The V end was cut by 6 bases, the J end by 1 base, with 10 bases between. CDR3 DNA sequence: TGTGCCAGCAGGGGAGGAGGGTCCTACAATGAGCAGTTCTTC. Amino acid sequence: CASRGGGSYNEQFF. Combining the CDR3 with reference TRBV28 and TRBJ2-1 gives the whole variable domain DVKVTQSSRYLVKRTGEKVFLECVQDMDHENMFWYRQDPGLGLRLIYFSYDVKMKEKGDIPEGYSVSREKKERFSLILESASTNQTSMYLCASRGGGSYNEQFFGPGTRLTVL.

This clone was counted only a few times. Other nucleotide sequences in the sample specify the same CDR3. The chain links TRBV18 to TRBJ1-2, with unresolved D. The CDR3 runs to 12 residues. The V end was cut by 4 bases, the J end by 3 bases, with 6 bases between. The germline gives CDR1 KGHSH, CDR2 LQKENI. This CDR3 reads CASSRGDYGYTF. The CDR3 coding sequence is TGTGCCAGCTCACGGGGAGACTATGGCTACACCTTC.

The chain's CDR3 is CASGTGALNTEAFF. For the CDR3, the DNA is TGTGCCAGCGGAACAGGGGCCTTGAACACTGAAGCTTTCTTT. This chain connects TRBV28 to TRBJ1-1, with 7 bases identical to TRBD1. Germline CDR1 is MDHEN and CDR2 is SYDVKM. V gave up 8 bases and J gave up 0 bases; unmatched junction bases: 6. CDR3 size: 14 residues.

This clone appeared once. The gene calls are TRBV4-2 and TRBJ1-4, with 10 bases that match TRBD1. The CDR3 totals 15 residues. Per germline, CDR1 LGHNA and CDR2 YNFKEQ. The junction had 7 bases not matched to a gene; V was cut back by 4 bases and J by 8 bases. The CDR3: CASSPRDRGGEKLFF. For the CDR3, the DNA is TGTGCCAGCAGCCCCCGGGACAGGGGAGGAGAAAAACTGTTTTTT.

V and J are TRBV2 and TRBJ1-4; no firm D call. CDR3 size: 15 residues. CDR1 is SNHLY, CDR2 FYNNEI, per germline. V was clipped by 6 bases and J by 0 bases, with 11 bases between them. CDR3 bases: TGTGCCAGCAGAGCGACCGCGACAACTAATGAAAAACTGTTTTTT. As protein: CASRATATTNEKLFF.

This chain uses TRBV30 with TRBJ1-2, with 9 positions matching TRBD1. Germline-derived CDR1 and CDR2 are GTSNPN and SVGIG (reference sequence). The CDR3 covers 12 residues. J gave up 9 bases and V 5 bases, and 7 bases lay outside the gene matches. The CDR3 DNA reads TGTGCCTGGGGGACAGGGACGGCTCGCTACACCTTC. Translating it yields CAWGTGTARYTF.

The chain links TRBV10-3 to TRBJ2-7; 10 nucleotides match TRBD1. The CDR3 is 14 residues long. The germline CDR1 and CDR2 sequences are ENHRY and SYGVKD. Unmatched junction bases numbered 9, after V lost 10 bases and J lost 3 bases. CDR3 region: CATLGTGADYEQYF. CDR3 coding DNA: TGTGCCACCCTCGGGACAGGGGCCGACTACGAGCAGTACTTC.

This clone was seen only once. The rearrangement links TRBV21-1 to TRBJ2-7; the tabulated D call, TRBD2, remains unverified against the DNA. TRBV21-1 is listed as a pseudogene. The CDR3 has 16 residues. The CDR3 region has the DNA TGTGCCAGCAGGAAACTCCGACTCCCCCGGTACTACGAGCAGTACTTC. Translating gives CASRKLRLPRYYEQYF.

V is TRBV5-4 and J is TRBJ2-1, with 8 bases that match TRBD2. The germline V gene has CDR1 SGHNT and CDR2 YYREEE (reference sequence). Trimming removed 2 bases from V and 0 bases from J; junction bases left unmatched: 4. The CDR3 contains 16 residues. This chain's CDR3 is CASSLRRGASYNEQFF. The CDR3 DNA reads TGTGCCAGCAGCTTAAGGCGGGGGGCCTCCTACAATGAGCAGTTCTTC.

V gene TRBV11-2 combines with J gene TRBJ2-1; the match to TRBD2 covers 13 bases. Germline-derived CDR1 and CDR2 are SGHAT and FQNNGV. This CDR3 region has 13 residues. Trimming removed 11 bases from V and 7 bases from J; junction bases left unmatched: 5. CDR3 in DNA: TGTGCCTCCCGGACTAGCGGGAGAAATGAGCAGTTCTTC. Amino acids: CASRTSGRNEQFF.

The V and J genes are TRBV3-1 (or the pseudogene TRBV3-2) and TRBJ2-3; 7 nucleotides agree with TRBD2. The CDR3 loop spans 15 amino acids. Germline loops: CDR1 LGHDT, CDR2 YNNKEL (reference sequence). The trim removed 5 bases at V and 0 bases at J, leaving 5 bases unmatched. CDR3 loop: CASSSPSGSTDTQYF. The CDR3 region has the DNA TGTGCCAGCAGCTCCCCTAGCGGAAGCACAGATACGCAGTATTTT.

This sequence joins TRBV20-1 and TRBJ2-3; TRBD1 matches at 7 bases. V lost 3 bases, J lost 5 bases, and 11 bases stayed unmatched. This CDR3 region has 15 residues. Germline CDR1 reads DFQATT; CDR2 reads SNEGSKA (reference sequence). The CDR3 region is CSASFDRDSKDTQYF. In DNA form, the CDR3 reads TGCAGTGCTAGTTTTGACCGGGACAGTAAAGATACGCAGTATTTT.

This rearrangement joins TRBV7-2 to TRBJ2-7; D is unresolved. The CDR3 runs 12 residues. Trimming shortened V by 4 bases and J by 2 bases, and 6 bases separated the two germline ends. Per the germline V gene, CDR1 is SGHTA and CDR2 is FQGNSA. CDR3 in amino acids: CASSSPAYEQYF. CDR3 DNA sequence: TGTGCCAGCAGCTCCCCAGCCTACGAGCAGTACTTC. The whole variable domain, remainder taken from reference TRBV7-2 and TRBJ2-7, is GAGVSQSPSNKVTEKGKDVELRCDPISGHTALYWYRQSLGQGLEFLIYFQGNSAPDKSGLPSDRFSAERTGGSVSTLTIQRTQQEDSAVYLCASSSPAYEQYFGPGTRLTVT.

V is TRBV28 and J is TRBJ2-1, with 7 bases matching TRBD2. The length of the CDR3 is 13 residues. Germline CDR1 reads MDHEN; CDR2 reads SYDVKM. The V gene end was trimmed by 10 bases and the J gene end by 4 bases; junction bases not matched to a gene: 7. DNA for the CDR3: TGTGCCACCACGGGAGGTCCGTACAATGAGCAGTTCTTC. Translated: CATTGGPYNEQFF.

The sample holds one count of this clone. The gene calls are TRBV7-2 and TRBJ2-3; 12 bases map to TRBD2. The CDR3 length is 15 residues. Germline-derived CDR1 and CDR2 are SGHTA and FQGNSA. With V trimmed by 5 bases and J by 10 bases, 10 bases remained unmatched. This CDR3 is CASSPTLAGGMAQYF. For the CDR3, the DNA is TGTGCCAGCAGCCCCACGCTAGCGGGGGGGATGGCGCAGTATTTT. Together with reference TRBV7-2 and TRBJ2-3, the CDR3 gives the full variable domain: GAGVSQSPSNKVTEKGKDVELRCDPISGHTALYWYRQSLGQGLEFLIYFQGNSAPDKSGLPSDRFSAERTGGSVSTLTIQRTQQEDSAVYLCASSPTLAGGMAQYFGPGTRLTVL.

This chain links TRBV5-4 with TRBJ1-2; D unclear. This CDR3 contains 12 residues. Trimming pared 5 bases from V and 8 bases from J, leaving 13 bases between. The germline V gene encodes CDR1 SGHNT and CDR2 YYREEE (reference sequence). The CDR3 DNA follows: TGTGCCAGCAGAGCGGCGGGTTCCGGCTACACCTTC. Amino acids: CASRAAGSGYTF.

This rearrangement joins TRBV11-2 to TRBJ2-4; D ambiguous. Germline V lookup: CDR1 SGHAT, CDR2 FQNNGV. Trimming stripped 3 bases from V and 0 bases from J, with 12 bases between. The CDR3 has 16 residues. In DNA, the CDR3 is TGTGCCAGCAGCTTTTCCGGTTCCCTAGCCAAAAACATTCAGTACTTC. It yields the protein CASSFSGSLAKNIQYF.